These 16 T cell receptor beta chains came from one sample sequenced in a study of T cell responses to AZD1222 COVID-19 vaccine. Libraries were prepared by immunoSEQ multiplex PCR; TCRdb keeps only in-frame clonotypes and omits some of them. Among roughly 130,000 clones listed, approximately 90% were seen once. The source material was peripheral blood, sampled on day 0 of AZD1222 vaccination. The receptors originated from an adult in good health.

V usage is TRBV7-9 and J usage is TRBJ2-3; 8 nucleotides line up with TRBD2. The CDR3 has 15 amino acids. Germline V gives CDR1 SEHNR, CDR2 FQNEAQ (reference sequence). V shed 5 bases and J 4 bases; nucleotides not matched to a gene: 8. The CDR3 nucleotides read TGTGCCAGCAGCACAGCGGGAGTGGGGGCAGATACGCAGTATTTT. As protein: CASSTAGVGADTQYF.

This chain connects TRBV28 to TRBJ1-3; D is ambiguous. In germline, CDR1 is MDHEN, CDR2 SYDVKM. The CDR3 loop spans 15 amino acids. Trimming left V 5 bases short and J 1 base short, with 12 bases between. The CDR3 nucleotides read TGTGCCAGCAGTCCTCCGCGGTCATCTGGAAACACCATATATTTT. Its protein is CASSPPRSSGNTIYF.

The chain is built from TRBV6-4 and TRBJ2-7; D uncertain. The CDR3 totals 14 residues. Germline values: CDR1 MRHNA, CDR2 SNTAGT. Deletions cut 3 bases from V and 0 bases from J, with 9 bases between. The CDR3 protein is CASSEDASSYEQYF. As DNA, the CDR3 is TGTGCCAGCAGTGAAGACGCCAGCTCCTACGAGCAGTACTTC.

The chain is built from TRBV6-2 or TRBV6-3 and TRBJ2-1; 7 nucleotides match TRBD2. The CDR3 spans 16 residues. In germline, CDR1 is MNHEY, CDR2 SVGEGT. V lost 6 bases and J lost 0; bases outside the gene matches: 8. In DNA form, the CDR3 reads TGTGCCAGCAGCCCTGCCTCTAGCGGCTCCTACAATGAGCAGTTCTTC. It yields the protein CASSPASSGSYNEQFF.

The chain uses TRBV5-4 and TRBJ1-1, with TRBD1 matching 9 bases. The CDR3 is 14 amino acids. V shed 2 bases and J 5 bases; nucleotides not matched to a gene: 4. Germline CDR1 SGHNT, CDR2 YYREEE (reference sequence). The DNA of the CDR3 is TGTGCCAGCAGCTTACAGGGGGCGAGGACTGAAGCTTTCTTT. It translates to CASSLQGARTEAFF.

V gene TRBV4-1 combines with J gene TRBJ2-1; TRBD2 matches at 7 bases. The V gene end was trimmed by 2 bases and the J gene end by 3 bases; junction bases not matched to a gene: 13. The CDR3 length is 18 residues. Germline values: CDR1 MGHRA, CDR2 YSYEKL. CDR3 in amino acids: CASSQIRSTSARYNEQFF. CDR3 in DNA: TGCGCCAGCAGCCAAATCCGATCAACTAGCGCGCGCTACAATGAGCAGTTCTTC.

V and J are TRBV4-1 and TRBJ2-1, with unresolved D. The ends were cut back, 1 base at V and 0 bases at J, with 19 bases in the middle. Germline V lookup: CDR1 MGHRA, CDR2 YSYEKL. The CDR3 contains 19 residues. The CDR3 reads CASSQGLLQRTSSYNEQFF. The CDR3, as DNA: TGCGCCAGCAGCCAAGGTCTCCTCCAGCGTACGAGCTCCTACAATGAGCAGTTCTTC.

The chain joins TRBV21-1 to TRBJ1-1. TRBV21-1 is an annotated pseudogene. This CDR3 spans 19 amino acids. The CDR3 protein is CASRPGSCGGSKDFAEAFF. CDR3 nucleotide sequence: TGTGCCAGCAGACCCGGTTCTTGCGGGGGGTCTAAGGATTTTGCTGAAGCTTTCTTT.

The V and J genes are TRBV5-1 and TRBJ2-5; D is perhaps TRBD1 or TRBD2 (6 bases each). The CDR3 is made up of 15 amino acids. Trimming removed 5 bases at V and 5 bases at J, with 19 bases between. Per germline, CDR1 SGHRS and CDR2 YFSETQ. The CDR3 reads CASSHWTGAGETQYF. The CDR3 nucleotides read TGCGCCAGCAGTCATTGGACGGGGGCCGGGGAGACCCAGTACTTC. The variable domain in full, completed from reference TRBV5-1 and TRBJ2-5, reads KAGVTQTPRYLIKTRGQQVTLSCSPISGHRSVSWYQQTPGQGLQFLFEYFSETQRNKGNFPGRFSGRQFSNSRSEMNVSTLELGDSALYLCASSHWTGAGETQYFGPGTRLLVL.

The V call is TRBV18, the J call TRBJ2-7; possible D gene TRBD1, 6 bases. The CDR3 extends over 16 amino acids. The V gene lost 3 bases and the J gene lost 6 bases, with 21 bases spanning the gap. From germline, CDR1 is KGHSH and CDR2 LQKENI. The CDR3 nucleotides read TGTGCCAGCTCACCTATCAGGGGTTCGGTCTTAGGCGAGCAGTACTTC. Protein product: CASSPIRGSVLGEQYF.

With regard to this clone: The same CDR3 is also encoded by other DNA sequences in this sample. The rearrangement uses TRBV7-9 and TRBJ1-4; 9 bases match TRBD1. V gave up 5 bases and J gave up 8 bases; unmatched junction bases: 9. Germline values: CDR1 SEHNR, CDR2 FQNEAQ (reference sequence). This CDR3 comprises 15 residues. CDR3 nucleotides: TGTGCCAGCAGCCCGACAGGGGGGGCGGGAGAAAAACTGTTTTTT. Protein product: CASSPTGGAGEKLFF. The full variable domain, with the rest looked up from reference TRBV7-9 and TRBJ1-4, is DTGVSQNPRHKITKRGQNVTFRCDPISEHNRLYWYRQTLGQGPEFLTYFQNEAQLEKSRLLSDRFSAERPKGSFSTLEIQRTEQGDSAMYLCASSPTGGAGEKLFFGSGTQLSVL.

This chain joins TRBV6-5 and TRBJ1-2; D is possibly TRBD1 (6 bases). From germline, CDR1 is MNHEY and CDR2 SVGAGI. V shed 7 bases and J shed 5 bases, with 8 bases lying between them. The CDR3 is made up of 11 amino acids. The CDR3 reads CASTQGYGYTF. As DNA, the CDR3 is TGTGCCAGCACTCAGGGGTATGGCTACACCTTC.

The V and J genes are TRBV11-3 and TRBJ2-5, with TRBD2 identical over 8 bases. The CDR3 runs 16 residues. Trimming removed 1 base from V and 5 bases from J; junction bases left unmatched: 9. Germline V gene lookup returns CDR1 SGHNT and CDR2 YENEEA. The CDR3 loop is CASSLVGGADGETQYF. The CDR3 DNA reads as TGTGCCAGCAGCTTAGTCGGGGGGGCCGATGGCGAGACCCAGTACTTC.

The chain has TRBV29-1 and TRBJ2-2, with 8 bases fitting TRBD1. This CDR3 spans 15 amino acids. V dropped 4 bases and J dropped 6; count of bases not matched to a gene: 10. The V gene's germline CDR1 is SQVTM and CDR2 ANQGSEA. DNA of the CDR3: TGCAGCGTTGTTCTGGACAGGGTTCCCGCCGGGGAGCTGTTTTTT. It yields the protein CSVVLDRVPAGELFF.

This chain joins TRBV5-1 and TRBJ2-3, with D unresolved. V was trimmed by 4 bases and J by 3 bases, leaving 6 bases between them. Germline values: CDR1 SGHRS, CDR2 YFSETQ. This CDR3 region has 12 residues. CDR3 loop: CASSPDTDTQYF. Written as DNA, the CDR3 is TGCGCCAGCAGCCCTGATACAGATACGCAGTATTTT.

This chain uses TRBV4-2 with TRBJ2-3; D may be TRBD1 (7 bases). Germline lookup yields CDR1 LGHNA and CDR2 YNFKEQ. V lost 4 bases, J lost 9 bases, and 14 bases lay in between. This CDR3 spans 13 amino acids. The CDR3 DNA is TGTGCCAGCAGCCCCCGCAGGGGGGTGACGCAGTATTTT. Its translation: CASSPRRGVTQYF.